Sequencing of this T cell receptor beta chain was carried out in a study of T-cell reconstitution after alpha-beta-depleted transplantation in children. This clonotype has just a few counts. The germline gives CDR1 GTSNPN, CDR2 SVGIG (reference sequence). This CDR3 region has 14 residues. The V and J ends lost 0 bases and 7 bases respectively, with 16 bases between them. It was with unique molecular identifiers that the TCRbeta library was prepared. In TCRdb, the PCR reads were re-called with MiXCR into one record per CDR3 protein. The sample lists over 400,000 distinct CDR3 sequences, 12% seen once, with more than 5.5% in the top ten.

The sequence came from a human donor who donated a stem cell graft to a child with combined immunodeficiency. This sample comprised PBMCs from the stem cell graft donor, obtained from the stem cell graft. This sequence joins TRBV30 and TRBJ2-7, with D perhaps TRBD1 or TRBD2 (5 bases each). As DNA, the CDR3 is TGTGCCTGGAGTGTACAGTCCCGTGGGGGAGAGCAGTACTTC. This codes for CAWSVQSRGGEQYF. Together with reference TRBV30 and TRBJ2-7, the CDR3 gives the full variable domain: SQTIHQWPATLVQPVGSPLSLECTVEGTSNPNLYWYRQAAGRGLQLLFYSVGIGQISSEVPQNLSASRPQDRQFILSSKKLLLSDSGFYLCAWSVQSRGGEQYFGPGTRLTVT.